This T cell receptor beta chain was identified during a study of blood T cell repertoires in COVID-19 (dated by TCRdb to between 2020 and 2021). Some background on the complete study: Samples covering the acute and convalescent phases of COVID-19 were provided by collaborators in the United States, Italy and Spain. Deeply sampled blood TCRbeta repertoires from subjects exposed to, actively infected with, or recovered from COVID-19 were included in the dataset. HLA class I and class II types, where available, came from metadata supplied by the sample provider rather than from assay-based typing. The prospective study material was composed of cDNA or gDNA derived from T cells, B-cell-depleted T cells, or PBMCs. Sample metadata almost always included a de-identified subject ID, COVID-19 status, age in years and sex. The samples were drawn from two sources: the first 160 participants of the ongoing ImmuneRACE study, and 950 to 1,500 subjects contributed by 6 global collaborators. The repertoires were released in a freely available public database intended as a resource for research on the immune response to SARS-CoV-2. What the authors observed across the whole study: Clinical and demographic metadata were provided uncurated, with the amount varying by source and participant.

TCRbeta CDR3 regions were amplified from genomic DNA by means of the immunoSEQ Assay, a bias-controlled multiplex PCR. The paper's data handling went like this. Nucleated cell counts per sample were estimated from amplification of reference gene primers within the assay. To quantify the absolute abundance of each unique TCRbeta CDR3 rearrangement, sequence reads were collapsed and filtered. Productive Simpson clonality was computed per sample as the square root of Simpson's diversity index over productive rearrangements. What TCRdb holds here is the immuneACCESS table cut down to in-frame rearrangements. Part of the clones is not present; checked against another copy, under half of the missing clones reflect an unresolved V gene, and the others are unexplained. That table supplies the V and J calls and clone size; D and trimming were determined from the DNA. The sample records some 200,000 clones, 80% of which are singletons. The ten largest clones capture over 10% of the sample.

The CDR3, from cysteine to phenylalanine, totals 18 residues. The kept DNA is CDR3 alone, 54 bases in frame from the first base. For CDR1 and CDR2, the germline V gene lists SGHRS and YFSETQ. Here V drops 0 bases and J drops 9 bases, and the junction holds 15 bases not matched to any gene. Whole blood was collected in K2EDTA tubes by collaborating institutions according to the institutions' own protocols. Collaborator samples were shipped for TCRbeta analysis as frozen whole blood, isolated PBMCs, or DNA extracted from either sample type. Worth noting for this clone: Its target antigen remains unknown. No clone much larger than this one lies a single base away; base qualities are absent.

The sequence came from a human donor in a cohort sampled during active COVID-19. Sequencing was done on a sample of peripheral blood. The chain joins TRBV5-1 to TRBJ2-3; TRBD2 matches 11 bases in the middle. CDR3 loop: CASSLAIRVAGGPKTQYF. The DNA is as follows: TGCGCCAGCAGCTTGGCCATTCGAGTAGCGGGGGGGCCGAAAACGCAGTATTTT.